This T cell receptor beta chain is from a study of CD8 T cells in Susac syndrome. RNA amounts of about 0.5 to 1 ug underwent reverse transcription with random hexamers. MiXCR, run by TCRdb on the immunoSEQ multiplex PCR reads, gives a single entry per CDR3 protein. The sample includes fewer than 150,000 distinct CDR3 sequences, 91% of them seen just once. It was treatment-naive patients with stable or active relapsing-remitting disease who made up the multiple sclerosis controls. V was clipped by 5 bases and J by 7 bases; unmatched bases: 10. CDR3 length: 14 residues. CDR1 is GTSNPN, CDR2 SVGIG, per germline (reference sequence).

Sequences were obtained from CD8+ T cells from PBMCs. This sequence was found in a human donor with multiple sclerosis. This chain links TRBV30 with TRBJ1-4; the match to TRBD1 covers 7 bases. Written as DNA, the CDR3 is TGTGCCTGGGACTCAGGGAGGGGGCGTGAAAAACTGTTTTTT. Residues: CAWDSGRGREKLFF.